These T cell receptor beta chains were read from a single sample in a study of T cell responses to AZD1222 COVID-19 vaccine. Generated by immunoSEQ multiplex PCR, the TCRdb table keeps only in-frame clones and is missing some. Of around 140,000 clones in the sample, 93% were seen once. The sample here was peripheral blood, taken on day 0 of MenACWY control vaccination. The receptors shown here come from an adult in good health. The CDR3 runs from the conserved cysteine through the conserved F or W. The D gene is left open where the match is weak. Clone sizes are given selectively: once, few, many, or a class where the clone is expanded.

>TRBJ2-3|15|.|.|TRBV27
CASSLWLSDADTQYF
TGTGCCAGCAGTTTATGGCTTTCGGATGCGGATACGCAGTATTTT
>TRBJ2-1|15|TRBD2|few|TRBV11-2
CASSLILGGNNEQFF
TGTGCCAGCAGCCTCATATTGGGGGGGAACAATGAGCAGTTCTTC
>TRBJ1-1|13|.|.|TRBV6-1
CASSEMDSSEAFF
TGTGCCAGCAGTGAAATGGACTCCTCCGAAGCTTTCTTT
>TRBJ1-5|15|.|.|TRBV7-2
CASSPRPDPYQPQHF
TGTGCCAGCAGCCCGCGTCCAGACCCCTATCAGCCCCAGCATTTT
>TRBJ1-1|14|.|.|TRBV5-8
CASSRRTENTEAFF
TGTGCCAGCAGCCGTAGGACAGAGAACACTGAAGCTTTCTTT
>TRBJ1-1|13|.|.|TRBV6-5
CAFGGALVTEAFF
TGTGCCTTCGGGGGGGCACTAGTGACTGAAGCTTTCTTT
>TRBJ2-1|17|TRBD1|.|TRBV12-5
CASGLAAGTGVLNEQFF
TGTGCTAGTGGTTTAGCCGCCGGGACAGGGGTTCTTAATGAGCAGTTCTTC
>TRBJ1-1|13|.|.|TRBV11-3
CASSLEGGSEAFF
TGTGCCAGCAGCTTAGAGGGGGGATCTGAAGCTTTCTTT
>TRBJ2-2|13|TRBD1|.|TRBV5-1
CASSPGGPGELFF
TGCGCCAGCAGCCCAGGGGGCCCCGGGGAGCTGTTTTTT
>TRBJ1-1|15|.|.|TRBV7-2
CASSLYPGENTEAFF
TGTGCCAGCAGCTTATACCCGGGCGAGAACACTGAAGCTTTCTTT
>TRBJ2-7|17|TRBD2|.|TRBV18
CASSPTSGRPSSYEQYF
TGTGCCAGCTCACCGACTAGCGGGAGGCCGAGCTCCTACGAGCAGTACTTC
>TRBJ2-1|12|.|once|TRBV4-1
CASSGGLQGPFF
TGCGCCAGCAGTGGGGGTTTACAGGGTCCGTTCTTC
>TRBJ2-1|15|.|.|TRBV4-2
CASSQVGTPGGEQFF
TGTGCCAGCAGCCAAGTGGGTACCCCTGGTGGTGAGCAGTTCTTC
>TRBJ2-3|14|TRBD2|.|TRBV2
CATTGTSGTDTQYF
TGTGCCACCACCGGGACTAGCGGCACAGATACGCAGTATTTT
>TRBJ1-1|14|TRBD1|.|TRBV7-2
CASSLYRGETEAFF
TGTGCCAGCAGCTTGTACAGGGGTGAAACTGAAGCTTTCTTT
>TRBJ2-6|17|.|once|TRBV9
CASSALPRASGANVLTF
TGTGCCAGCAGCGCCTTACCGCGCGCGTCTGGGGCCAACGTCCTGACTTTC
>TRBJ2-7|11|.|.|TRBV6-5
CASRQLYEQYF
TGTGCCAGCAGACAGCTGTACGAGCAGTACTTC
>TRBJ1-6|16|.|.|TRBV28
CASSPTANSYNSPLHF
TGTGCCAGCAGCCCTACAGCGAACTCCTATAATTCACCCCTCCACTTT
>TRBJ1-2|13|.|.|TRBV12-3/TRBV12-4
CASRGGSGYGYTF
TGTGCCAGCCGGGGGGGTTCTGGCTATGGCTACACCTTC
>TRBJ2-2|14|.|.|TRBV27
CASSPGRDTGELFF
TGTGCCAGCAGTCCGGGACGGGACACCGGGGAGCTGTTTTTT
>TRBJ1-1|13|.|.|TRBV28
CASIPHSDTEAFF
TGTGCCAGCATTCCTCATAGTGACACTGAAGCTTTCTTT
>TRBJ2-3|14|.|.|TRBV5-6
CASSLSLFGDTQYF
TGTGCCAGCAGCTTGAGTCTGTTCGGAGATACGCAGTATTTT
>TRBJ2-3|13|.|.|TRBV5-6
CASSLVDTDTQYF
TGTGCCAGCAGCTTGGTCGACACAGATACGCAGTATTTT
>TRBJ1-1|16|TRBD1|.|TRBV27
CASSFGAGTGRTEAFF
TGTGCCAGCAGTTTCGGAGCCGGGACAGGGAGGACTGAAGCTTTCTTT
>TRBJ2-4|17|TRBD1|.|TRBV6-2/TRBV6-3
CASSWLRGGGNKNIQYF
TGTGCCAGCAGTTGGCTCCGAGGGGGCGGAAACAAAAACATTCAGTACTTC
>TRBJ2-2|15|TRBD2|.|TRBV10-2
CASSLLAGVAGELFF
TGCGCCAGCAGTCTACTAGCGGGAGTAGCCGGGGAGCTGTTTTTT
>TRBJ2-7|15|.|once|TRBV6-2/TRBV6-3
CASSSGQYLNYEQYF
TGTGCCAGCAGTTCCGGACAGTACCTTAACTACGAGCAGTACTTC
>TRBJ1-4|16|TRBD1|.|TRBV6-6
CASSFPGGTGKEKLFF
TGTGCCAGCAGTTTCCCCGGGGGGACAGGGAAAGAAAAACTGTTTTTT
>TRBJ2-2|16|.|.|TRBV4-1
CASSQVSGQTTGELFF
TGCGCCAGCAGCCAAGTGTCTGGGCAGACCACCGGGGAGCTGTTTTTT
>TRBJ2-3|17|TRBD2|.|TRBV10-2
CATSGPGLAGATDTQYF
TGCGCCACCTCCGGACCGGGACTAGCGGGGGCCACAGATACGCAGTATTTT
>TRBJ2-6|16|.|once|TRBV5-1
CASSSGGGAGANVLTF
TGCGCCAGCAGCAGTGGTGGAGGGGCTGGGGCCAACGTCCTGACTTTC
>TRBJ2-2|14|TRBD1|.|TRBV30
CAWSLDRAHGELFF
TGTGCCTGGAGTCTGGACAGGGCACACGGGGAGCTGTTTTTT
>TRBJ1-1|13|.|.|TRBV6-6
CASSPTGNTEAFF
TGTGCCAGCAGCCCTACTGGGAACACTGAAGCTTTCTTT
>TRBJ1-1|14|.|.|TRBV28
CASSKDGMNTEAFF
TGTGCCAGCAGTAAGGACGGCATGAACACTGAAGCTTTCTTT
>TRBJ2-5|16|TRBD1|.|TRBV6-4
CASSDRDRALSETQYF
TGTGCCAGCAGTGACCGGGACAGGGCCTTATCAGAGACCCAGTACTTC
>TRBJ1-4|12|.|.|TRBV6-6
CASRGSGEKLFF
TGTGCCAGCAGGGGGAGTGGTGAAAAACTGTTTTTT
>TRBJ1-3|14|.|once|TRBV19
CASSRSYGGNTIYF
TGTGCCAGTAGTAGGAGCTACGGCGGAAACACCATATATTTT
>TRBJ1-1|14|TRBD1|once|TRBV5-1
CASSRTGKNTEAFF
TGCGCCAGCAGCCGGACAGGGAAGAACACTGAAGCTTTCTTT
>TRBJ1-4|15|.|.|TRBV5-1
CASSLVGREDEKLFF
TGCGCCAGCAGCTTGGTGGGCAGGGAAGACGAAAAACTGTTTTTT
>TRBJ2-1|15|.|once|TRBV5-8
CASTKWGKPNNEQFF
TGTGCCAGCACAAAGTGGGGCAAGCCCAACAATGAGCAGTTCTTC
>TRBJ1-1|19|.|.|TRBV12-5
CASGLVLSTAGPLSTEAFF
TGTGCTAGTGGTTTGGTACTTTCTACGGCAGGCCCTCTGAGCACTGAAGCTTTCTTT
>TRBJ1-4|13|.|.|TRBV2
CASMDRANEKLFF
TGTGCCAGCATGGACAGAGCGAATGAAAAACTGTTTTTT
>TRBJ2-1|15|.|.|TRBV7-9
CASSFGGGTYNEQFF
TGTGCCAGCAGCTTTGGAGGGGGGACCTACAATGAGCAGTTCTTC
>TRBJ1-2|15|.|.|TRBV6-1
CASSEGTVSIYGYTF
TGTGCCAGCAGTGAGGGGACGGTCTCAATTTATGGCTACACCTTC
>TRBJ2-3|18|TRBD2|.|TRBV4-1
CASSQDFAGGARTDTQYF
TGCGCCAGCAGCCAAGATTTTGCCGGGGGGGCTCGCACAGATACGCAGTATTTT
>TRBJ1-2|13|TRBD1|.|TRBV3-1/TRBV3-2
CASSRTGVNGYTF
TGTGCCAGCAGCCGTACAGGGGTGAATGGCTACACCTTC
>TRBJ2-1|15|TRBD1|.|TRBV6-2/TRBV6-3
CASSYSVDRVNEQFF
TGTGCCAGCAGTTACTCGGTAGACAGGGTGAATGAGCAGTTCTTC
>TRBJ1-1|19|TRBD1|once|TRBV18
CASSPWTGSSTLMNTEAFF
TGTGCCAGCTCACCATGGACAGGGAGTTCAACATTGATGAACACTGAAGCTTTCTTT
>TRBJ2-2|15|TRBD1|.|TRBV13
CASSSGQGATGELFF
TGTGCCAGCAGCTCGGGACAGGGGGCCACCGGGGAGCTGTTTTTT
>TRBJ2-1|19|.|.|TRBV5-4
CASSLDSPAILSSYNEQFF
TGTGCCAGCAGCTTGGACTCTCCCGCGATACTCAGCTCCTACAATGAGCAGTTCTTC
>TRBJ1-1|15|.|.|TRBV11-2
CASSLVAQVEGMAFF
TGTGCCAGCAGCTTAGTGGCTCAAGTCGAGGGGATGGCTTTCTTT
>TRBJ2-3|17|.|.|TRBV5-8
CASSLGIGGFRTDTQYF
TGTGCCAGCAGCCTTGGGATTGGCGGGTTTCGGACAGATACGCAGTATTTT
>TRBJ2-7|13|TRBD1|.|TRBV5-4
CASSFDRGAEQYF
TGTGCCAGCAGCTTTGACAGGGGCGCCGAGCAGTACTTC
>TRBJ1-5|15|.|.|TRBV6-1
CASSESGRDGQPQHF
TGTGCCAGCAGTGAATCGGGCAGGGATGGTCAGCCCCAGCATTTT
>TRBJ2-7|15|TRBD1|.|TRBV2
CASSSPGQGNYEQYF
TGTGCCAGCAGTTCCCCCGGACAGGGGAACTACGAGCAGTACTTC
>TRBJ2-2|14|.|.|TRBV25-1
CASSEGLVTGELFF
TGTGCCAGCAGTGAGGGGTTAGTCACCGGGGAGCTGTTTTTT
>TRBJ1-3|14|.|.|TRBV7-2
CASSLGSPGNTIYF
TGTGCCAGCAGCTTAGGGTCCCCCGGAAACACCATATATTTT
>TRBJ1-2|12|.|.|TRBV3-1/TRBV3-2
CASSRGTYGYTF
TGTGCCAGCTCGAGGGGGACCTATGGCTACACCTTC
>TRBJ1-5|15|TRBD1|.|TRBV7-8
CASSQGTARNQPQHF
TGTGCCAGCAGCCAAGGGACAGCCCGTAATCAGCCCCAGCATTTT
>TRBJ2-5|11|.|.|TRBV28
CASSSDGAQYF
TGTGCCAGCAGTTCCGATGGGGCCCAGTACTTC